The 27 T cell receptor beta chains below were found in one sample sequenced in a study of CD8 T cells in ankylosing spondylitis. TCRdb ran MiXCR on the 5' RACE reads and lists one entry per CDR3 protein. This table has 250,000 or so distinct CDR3 sequences, more than 20% appearing once. Sequencing was performed on blood, either unsorted or a sorted T cell fraction (not recorded which). These receptor sequences come from a male donor with ankylosing spondylitis or in good health (not recorded which).

With respect to this clonotype: A much larger clone differs by one base, so this may be a read error. In DNA form, the CDR3 reads TGTGCCAGCAGCTTATTAGGGAAGACCGGTGAGGGGACCCACTACTTC. Its translation is CASSLLGKTGEGTHYF. The chain uses TRBV7-2 and TRBJ2-5, with D perhaps given as TRBD1 or TRBD2 (5 bases each). Germline V gene lookup returns CDR1 SGHTA and CDR2 FQGNSA. The CDR3 length is 16 residues.

This chain links TRBV20-1 with TRBJ2-5; 12 positions agree with TRBD2. V shed 2 bases and J 5 bases; nucleotides not matched to a gene: 6. This CDR3 is built from 15 residues. The germline gives CDR1 DFQATT, CDR2 SNEGSKA (reference sequence). CDR3 residues: CSARPPSGGVETQYF. CDR3 DNA sequence: TGCAGTGCTAGACCTCCTAGCGGGGGGGTGGAGACCCAGTACTTC.

This clonotype occurred many times. The chain carries TRBV12-3 or TRBV12-4 and TRBJ2-4; 8 positions match TRBD2. The CDR3 has 14 amino acids. Trimming removed 5 bases from V and 8 bases from J; junction bases left unmatched: 8. Here the CDR3 reads CASSPPGLGDIQYF. The CDR3 region has the DNA TGTGCCAGCAGTCCACCGGGACTAGGAGACATTCAGTACTTC.

The sample holds many counts of this clonotype. The V call is TRBV12-3 or TRBV12-4, the J call TRBJ2-3; 8 nucleotides line up with TRBD2. V lost 5 bases, J lost 0 bases, and 7 bases stayed unmatched. This CDR3 comprises 16 residues. CDR3 sequence: CASSPVAGFSTDTQYF. Here the CDR3 DNA reads TGTGCCAGCAGTCCGGTAGCGGGGTTCAGCACAGATACGCAGTATTTT.

This clonotype was recorded a few times. The chain has TRBV29-1 and TRBJ2-7; no clear D. Germline V gene data show CDR1 as SQVTM and CDR2 as ANQGSEA. This CDR3 contains 12 residues. V lost 4 bases, J lost 0 bases, and 7 bases lay in between. The CDR3 nucleotides are TGCAGCGTTGGATTGACCTCCTACGAGCAGTACTTC. Encoded protein: CSVGLTSYEQYF.

J is TRBJ1-4 and V is TRBV20-1, with unresolved D. The CDR3 has 15 amino acids. Deletions cut 0 bases from V and 8 bases from J, with 16 bases between. Per germline, CDR1 DFQATT and CDR2 SNEGSKA (reference sequence). CDR3 bases: TGCAGTGCTAGAGATACGTTCGGCAGTGGGGAAAAACTGTTTTTT. As protein: CSARDTFGSGEKLFF.

A single count supports this clonotype. The V and J genes are TRBV12-3 or TRBV12-4 and TRBJ2-7; D might be TRBD1 (5 bases). This CDR3 comprises 16 residues. Trimming pared 1 base from V and 2 bases from J, leaving 15 bases between. CDR3 in amino acids: CASSLGRASGTYEQYF. As DNA, the CDR3 is TGTGCCAGCAGTTTAGGCAGGGCGAGTGGGACCTACGAGCAGTACTTC.

A few counts support this clonotype. The genes are TRBV20-1 and TRBJ2-3; 9 nucleotides align to TRBD2. Trimming at V came to 0 bases and at J to 1 base, leaving 11 bases not matched to a gene. Germline CDR1 is DFQATT and CDR2 is SNEGSKA (reference sequence). The CDR3 is made up of 18 amino acids. In DNA form, the CDR3 reads TGCAGTGCTAGAGACTCTAGCGGGGCCCGCCTCGGCACAGATACGCAGTATTTT. Amino acids: CSARDSSGARLGTDTQYF.

In its sample, this clonotype was seen many times. CDR3 nucleotide sequence: TGCAGTGCTAGCCGGGGGGGCCAAGAGACCCAGTACTTC. Amino acids: CSASRGGQETQYF. This chain links TRBV20-1 with TRBJ2-5; 8 nucleotides line up with TRBD2. The trim removed 3 bases at V and 1 base at J, leaving 1 base unmatched. From germline, CDR1 is DFQATT and CDR2 SNEGSKA (reference sequence). The CDR3 runs 13 residues.

This clonotype was seen ten or more times. This chain links TRBV29-1 with TRBJ2-7; tentatively, D is TRBD1 (6 bases). CDR3 length: 13 amino acids. The V gene lost 5 bases and the J gene lost 5 bases, with 16 bases spanning the gap. Looked up from germline, CDR1 is SQVTM and CDR2 is ANQGSEA. CDR3 sequence (DNA): TGCAGCGTTTTCACACAGGGTGGCAACGAGCAGTACTTC. This codes for CSVFTQGGNEQYF.

V is TRBV20-1 and J is TRBJ2-3; D remains unclear. Trimming pared 1 base from V and 2 bases from J, leaving 7 bases between. The CDR3 sequence is 13 residues long. Per the germline V gene, CDR1 is DFQATT and CDR2 is SNEGSKA (reference sequence). The CDR3 spells CSARVPYTDTQYF. CDR3 DNA: TGCAGTGCTAGAGTTCCGTACACAGATACGCAGTATTTT.

This clonotype appeared many times. The rearrangement uses TRBV29-1 and TRBJ1-1, with 11 bases lining up with TRBD1. Germline V gives CDR1 SQVTM, CDR2 ANQGSEA. V dropped 6 bases and J dropped 4; count of bases not matched to a gene: 10. The CDR3 is 15 amino acids. CDR3 DNA sequence: TGCAGCGTCAAACCCGGGACAGGGGGGGGCACTGAAGCTTTCTTT. It translates to CSVKPGTGGGTEAFF.

This clonotype showed up many times. The V call is TRBV20-1, the J call TRBJ2-1, with D hard to call. From germline, CDR1 is DFQATT and CDR2 SNEGSKA (reference sequence). The CDR3 has 11 amino acids. Trimming left V 5 bases short and J 4 bases short, with 6 bases between. The CDR3, as DNA: TGCAGTGCTGGGCTTTACAATGAGCAGTTCTTC. Amino acids: CSAGLYNEQFF.

Many counts were recorded for this clonotype. The chain is built from TRBV5-1 and TRBJ2-3; 9 nucleotides line up with TRBD1. CDR3 length equals 16 residues. J lost 0 bases, V lost 4 bases, and 6 bases had no gene match. The germline V gene encodes CDR1 SGHRS and CDR2 YFSETQ. CDR3 residues: CASSPGQGSSTDTQYF. For the CDR3, the DNA is TGCGCCAGCAGCCCCGGACAGGGGTCGAGCACAGATACGCAGTATTTT.

This clonotype appeared many times. V is TRBV15 and J is TRBJ2-7, with TRBD2 matching 10 bases. CDR3 length: 15 amino acids. CDR1 is LNHNV and CDR2 is YYDKDF in the germline V gene (reference sequence). J gave up 9 bases and V 0 bases, and 8 bases lay outside the gene matches. The CDR3 region is CATSRDHTSGEAQYF. CDR3 DNA sequence: TGTGCCACCAGCAGAGACCACACTAGCGGGGAGGCGCAGTACTTC.

There are a few counts of this clonotype. The V and J genes are TRBV28 and TRBJ2-7; 12 bases fit TRBD1. The CDR3 runs 18 residues. The germline gives CDR1 MDHEN, CDR2 SYDVKM. The trim removed 3 bases at V and 6 bases at J, leaving 15 bases unmatched. The CDR3: CASSFGRRGQGAGGEQYF. The DNA of the CDR3 is TGTGCCAGCAGTTTTGGCAGAAGGGGACAGGGGGCGGGTGGCGAGCAGTACTTC.

This clonotype was counted a few times. The chain links TRBV20-1 to TRBJ2-7; 7 bases agree with TRBD1. Germline CDR1 reads DFQATT; CDR2 reads SNEGSKA (reference sequence). The length of the CDR3 is 13 residues. The trim removed 2 bases at V and 7 bases at J, leaving 8 bases unmatched. CDR3 DNA sequence: TGCAGTGCTAGACTTGTGAACAGGGGAGAGCAGTACTTC. Translation gives CSARLVNRGEQYF.

The genes are TRBV10-3 and TRBJ2-5, with D unresolved. Looked up from germline, CDR1 is ENHRY and CDR2 is SYGVKD. The CDR3 totals 18 residues. Trimming cost V 0 bases and J 5 bases, with 22 bases left between them. In DNA, the CDR3 is TGTGCCATCAGTGAGTCGAAGGTAGCTCCAGGAGCAGGCGAGACCCAGTACTTC. It translates to CAISESKVAPGAGETQYF.

There are many counts of this clonotype. The chain joins TRBV7-9 to TRBJ2-2; perhaps TRBD1 as D (6 bases). Trimming removed 5 bases from V and 2 bases from J, with 12 bases in between. Germline V gene data show CDR1 as SEHNR and CDR2 as FQNEAQ (reference sequence). The CDR3 is 15 amino acids. In DNA form, the CDR3 reads TGTGCCAGCAGCCCCGGGACACCCAACACCGGGGAGCTGTTTTTT. It is translated as CASSPGTPNTGELFF. Looking up the rest from reference TRBV7-9 and TRBJ2-2 gives the full variable domain: DTGVSQNPRHKITKRGQNVTFRCDPISEHNRLYWYRQTLGQGPEFLTYFQNEAQLEKSRLLSDRFSAERPKGSFSTLEIQRTEQGDSAMYLCASSPGTPNTGELFFGEGSRLTVL.

This clonotype was detected only a few times. V gene TRBV20-1 combines with J gene TRBJ2-3, with D maybe TRBD2 (6 bases). CDR1 and CDR2 from the germline V gene are DFQATT and SNEGSKA (reference sequence). This CDR3 region has 14 residues. Trimming left V 3 bases short and J 3 bases short, with 13 bases between. Here the CDR3 reads CSARSGEVTDTQYF. CDR3 DNA: TGCAGTGCTAGGTCGGGGGAGGTAACAGATACGCAGTATTTT.

This sequence joins TRBV12-3 or TRBV12-4 and TRBJ2-1; TRBD2 might be the D (6 bases). The CDR3 extends over 12 amino acids. Deletions cut 4 bases from V and 12 bases from J, with 13 bases between. CDR3 residues: CASSSDPGGQFF. The CDR3, as DNA: TGTGCCAGCAGTTCGGACCCCGGGGGGCAGTTCTTC.

This clonotype showed up just a few times. The chain has TRBV12-3 or TRBV12-4 and TRBJ2-1; 9 bases align to TRBD2. This CDR3 has 14 amino acids. The V and J ends lost 6 bases and 9 bases, in that order; junction bases with no gene match: 9. The DNA for the CDR3 is TGTGCCAGCAGCTGGGATGCGGGGGGGCCTGAGCAGTTCTTC. It encodes CASSWDAGGPEQFF.

The chain has TRBV6-1 and TRBJ2-3; a possible D gene is TRBD1 (5 bases). CDR1 and CDR2 from the germline V gene are MNHNS and SASEGT. Trimming left V 1 base short and J 2 bases short, with 13 bases between. The CDR3 runs to 16 residues. CDR3 sequence (DNA): TGTGCCAGCAGTGAAGACAGGCCCATGAACACAGATACGCAGTATTTT. It translates to CASSEDRPMNTDTQYF.

This clonotype was found once. The chain joins TRBV30 to TRBJ2-7; 10 bases match TRBD1. After removal of 2 bases from V and 2 bases from J, the junction contained 6 bases not matched to a gene. This CDR3 has 15 amino acids. Germline assignment: CDR1 GTSNPN and CDR2 SVGIG (reference sequence). This CDR3 reads CAWSTPDRGAYEQYF. As DNA, the CDR3 is TGTGCCTGGAGTACACCGGACAGGGGGGCCTACGAGCAGTACTTC.

The V and J genes are TRBV20-1 and TRBJ2-1; 11 bases match TRBD2. The ends lost 5 bases at V and 2 bases at J; junction bases unmatched: 8. Germline-derived CDR1 and CDR2 are DFQATT and SNEGSKA (reference sequence). The CDR3 extends over 16 amino acids. CDR3 bases: TGCAGTGCTTCTGAACTAGCGGGGGCCCCCTACAATGAGCAGTTCTTC. Its translation is CSASELAGAPYNEQFF.

This clonotype has a handful of counts. CDR3 bases: TGCAGTGCTAGAGAGAGGGGGGGCACCGGGGAGCTGTTTTTT. This sequence encodes CSARERGGTGELFF. V gene TRBV20-1 combines with J gene TRBJ2-2, with D possibly TRBD2 on 7 matching bases. V was cut by 0 bases and J by 4 bases, with 9 bases left in between. The CDR3 runs to 14 residues. In germline, CDR1 is DFQATT, CDR2 SNEGSKA (reference sequence).

The rearrangement links TRBV6-4 to TRBJ2-7; the match to TRBD1 covers 10 bases. V trimming: 0 bases; J trimming: 0 bases; junction bases outside the gene matches: 8. Germline lookup yields CDR1 MRHNA and CDR2 SNTAGT. The CDR3 has 18 residues. The CDR3 sequence: CASSDSGRDRGNSYEQYF. DNA for the CDR3: TGTGCCAGCAGTGACTCGGGGCGGGACAGGGGAAACTCCTACGAGCAGTACTTC.